The rows below give T cell receptor beta chains drawn from one sample of a study of cytomegalovirus exposure and HLA in healthy donors. The data were produced by immunoSEQ multiplex PCR, yet TCRdb's version contains in-frame clones alone and is incomplete. This sample carries approximately 120,000 clones, roughly four fifths of them seen once, and the ten largest clones take 1.5% to 2.5%. Sequencing input: PBMCs. The receptor set was obtained from a man aged 45-65 years in good health and CMV-seronegative. CDR3s include the opening cysteine and the closing phenylalanine or tryptophan. The D gene is left open where the match is weak. Some rows have no size entry. The others give once, few or many, or a class for an expanded clone.

j_gene: TRBJ2-3; abundance: once; v_gene: TRBV2; d_gene: -; CDR3nt: TGTGCCAGCAGTGAAGCGCCCTTTCGGGTGGCAGCAGATACGCAGTATTTT; CDR3aa: CASSEAPFRVAADTQYF
j_gene: TRBJ2-2; abundance: -; v_gene: TRBV4-2; d_gene: TRBD2; CDR3nt: TGTGCCAGCAGCCCCGGACTAGCGGGGGCGACGGGGTTTATCGGGGAGCTGTTTTTT; CDR3aa: CASSPGLAGATGFIGELFF
j_gene: TRBJ2-1; abundance: -; v_gene: TRBV7-2; d_gene: TRBD2; CDR3nt: TGTGCCAGCAGCCCCTCGACTAGCGGGGGGTGGAATGAGCAGTTCTTC; CDR3aa: CASSPSTSGGWNEQFF
j_gene: TRBJ1-1; abundance: -; v_gene: TRBV5-6; d_gene: -; CDR3nt: TGTGCCAGCAGCTTGGCAGGGAAAACTGAAGCTTTCTTT; CDR3aa: CASSLAGKTEAFF
j_gene: TRBJ1-1; abundance: -; v_gene: TRBV5-4; d_gene: -; CDR3nt: TGTGCCAGCAGTTTCATGCTCCGGACTCCGAGAGAGACTGAAGCTTTCTTT; CDR3aa: CASSFMLRTPRETEAFF
j_gene: TRBJ1-3; abundance: -; v_gene: TRBV10-3; d_gene: TRBD1; CDR3nt: TGTGCCATCACCGAGGACAGGTCTGGAAACACCATATATTTT; CDR3aa: CAITEDRSGNTIYF
j_gene: TRBJ2-1; abundance: -; v_gene: TRBV9; d_gene: TRBD1; CDR3nt: TGTGCCAGCAGCGTAGCTCCCGACAGGGGATACAATGAGCAGTTCTTC; CDR3aa: CASSVAPDRGYNEQFF
j_gene: TRBJ2-5; abundance: -; v_gene: TRBV7-7; d_gene: TRBD2; CDR3nt: TGTGCCAGCAGCCCGGGACTAGCGGGGGGGCGAGAGACCCAGTACTTC; CDR3aa: CASSPGLAGGRETQYF
j_gene: TRBJ1-6; abundance: few; v_gene: TRBV4-1; d_gene: -; CDR3nt: TGCGCCAGCAGCTTCCGATCCGAGACAGCAGAAAATTCACCCCTCCACTTT; CDR3aa: CASSFRSETAENSPLHF
j_gene: TRBJ2-3; abundance: -; v_gene: TRBV2; d_gene: -; CDR3nt: TGTGCCAGCAGACATTCCCTCTCCAGGGGTTTGGGCACAGATACGCAGTATTTT; CDR3aa: CASRHSLSRGLGTDTQYF
j_gene: TRBJ1-1; abundance: -; v_gene: TRBV6-5; d_gene: -; CDR3nt: TGTGCCAGCAGTTACTCCAGGCAATTGGACACTGAAGCTTTCTTT; CDR3aa: CASSYSRQLDTEAFF
j_gene: TRBJ1-6; abundance: -; v_gene: TRBV5-6; d_gene: -; CDR3nt: TGTGCCAGCAGCTTCCGGGTGAGCAGGGCGGGATATAATTCACCCCTCCACTTT; CDR3aa: CASSFRVSRAGYNSPLHF
j_gene: TRBJ2-1; abundance: -; v_gene: TRBV6-1; d_gene: -; CDR3nt: TGTGCCAGCTCTAAAGGGGGCTCCTACAATGAGCAGTTCTTC; CDR3aa: CASSKGGSYNEQFF
j_gene: TRBJ1-2; abundance: once; v_gene: TRBV5-6; d_gene: TRBD1; CDR3nt: TGTGCCAGCAGCCGGGGACAGAGGATGGACTATGGCTACACCTTC; CDR3aa: CASSRGQRMDYGYTF
j_gene: TRBJ2-7; abundance: -; v_gene: TRBV7-8; d_gene: TRBD1; CDR3nt: TGTGCCAGCAGCCCGTGGGGCAGGGGGCCTTCGGATTACGAGCAGTACTTC; CDR3aa: CASSPWGRGPSDYEQYF
j_gene: TRBJ2-1; abundance: -; v_gene: TRBV7-9; d_gene: -; CDR3nt: TGTGCCAGCAGCTTAGTCCGAATTGAGGGGCAGTTCTTC; CDR3aa: CASSLVRIEGQFF
j_gene: TRBJ1-1; abundance: -; v_gene: TRBV29-1; d_gene: TRBD1; CDR3nt: TGCAGCGTTAGACAGGGGGACACTGAAGCTTTCTTT; CDR3aa: CSVRQGDTEAFF
j_gene: TRBJ2-7; abundance: -; v_gene: TRBV11-2; d_gene: -; CDR3nt: TGTGCCAGCAGCCCCTTTAGGGGGACACCAGACTACGAGCAGTACTTC; CDR3aa: CASSPFRGTPDYEQYF
j_gene: TRBJ1-6; abundance: once; v_gene: TRBV5-4; d_gene: TRBD1; CDR3nt: TGTGCCAGCAGCCCCGGACAGGGGGCGCGGTTTAATTCACCCCTCCACTTT; CDR3aa: CASSPGQGARFNSPLHF
j_gene: TRBJ2-1; abundance: -; v_gene: TRBV28; d_gene: TRBD2; CDR3nt: TGTGCCAGCGGGTCCGGGACTAGCGTATACAATGAGCAGTTCTTC; CDR3aa: CASGSGTSVYNEQFF
j_gene: TRBJ2-1; abundance: -; v_gene: TRBV2; d_gene: -; CDR3nt: TGTGCCAGCACCGAACAGGCCAAAGGCAATGAGCAGTTCTTC; CDR3aa: CASTEQAKGNEQFF
j_gene: TRBJ1-1; abundance: -; v_gene: TRBV6-6; d_gene: -; CDR3nt: TGTGCCAGCAGTACCGGGGGGGCGAACACTGAAGCTTTCTTT; CDR3aa: CASSTGGANTEAFF
j_gene: TRBJ1-2; abundance: few; v_gene: TRBV7-2; d_gene: -; CDR3nt: TGTGCCAGCAGCTTAGACAGTAACTATGGCTACACCTTC; CDR3aa: CASSLDSNYGYTF
j_gene: TRBJ2-5; abundance: -; v_gene: TRBV25-1; d_gene: -; CDR3nt: TGTGCCAGCAGTGAATACAGGGTGGAAGGGGAGACCCAGTACTTC; CDR3aa: CASSEYRVEGETQYF
j_gene: TRBJ1-3; abundance: few; v_gene: TRBV6-5; d_gene: -; CDR3nt: TGTGCCAGCAGCACAGGGAGAAACACCATATATTTT; CDR3aa: CASSTGRNTIYF
j_gene: TRBJ2-2; abundance: few; v_gene: TRBV5-4; d_gene: TRBD1; CDR3nt: TGTGCCAGCAGCTTGGGCGACAGGGGGCGAAACACCGGGGAGCTGTTTTTT; CDR3aa: CASSLGDRGRNTGELFF
j_gene: TRBJ2-7; abundance: -; v_gene: TRBV5-1; d_gene: TRBD1; CDR3nt: TGCGCCAGCAGCCGGGGACAGGGGGCCGACGAGCAGTACTTC; CDR3aa: CASSRGQGADEQYF
j_gene: TRBJ2-7; abundance: -; v_gene: TRBV7-2; d_gene: -; CDR3nt: TGTGCCAGCAGCTTAGGGAGGGAAAGGGCCGAGCAGTACTTC; CDR3aa: CASSLGRERAEQYF
j_gene: TRBJ1-5; abundance: -; v_gene: TRBV27; d_gene: -; CDR3nt: TGTGCCAGCAGTTCAACACGTAATCAGCCCCAGCATTTT; CDR3aa: CASSSTRNQPQHF
j_gene: TRBJ1-2; abundance: -; v_gene: TRBV29-1; d_gene: TRBD1; CDR3nt: TGCAGCGTTCTACAGGGGATTAATGGCTACACCTTC; CDR3aa: CSVLQGINGYTF
j_gene: TRBJ2-5; abundance: -; v_gene: TRBV29-1; d_gene: -; CDR3nt: TGCAGCGTTGCCCAGGGAAGGGAGACCCAGTACTTC; CDR3aa: CSVAQGRETQYF
j_gene: TRBJ1-4; abundance: -; v_gene: TRBV2; d_gene: TRBD1; CDR3nt: TGTGCCAGCAGCGACAGGGTAGCTAATGAAAAACTGTTTTTT; CDR3aa: CASSDRVANEKLFF